The rows below give T cell receptor beta chains drawn from one sample of a study of blood T cell repertoires in COVID-19. TCRdb's table, derived via immunoSEQ multiplex PCR, lists solely in-frame clones and lacks some. Here the sample spans under 250,000 clones, approximately 89% being singletons. The source material was PBMCs or T cells enriched from blood (not recorded which). The receptors were gathered from a woman in her twenties or thirties who had been exposed to COVID-19. Each CDR3 is given with its conserved first and last residue. Each record gives: clone size, J gene, D gene, V gene, CDR3 protein, CDR3 DNA. D genes are given only for firm matches. Some rows have no size entry. The others give once, few or many, or a class for an expanded clone.

once	TRBJ2-1	TRBD1	TRBV18	CASSPGTGGKGDEQFF	TGTGCCAGCTCACCCGGGACAGGGGGCAAAGGCGATGAGCAGTTCTTC
few	TRBJ2-1	NA	TRBV28	CASSSGTSSYNEQFF	TGTGCCAGCAGTTCGGGGACTTCTTCCTACAATGAGCAGTTCTTC
NA	TRBJ1-5	TRBD1	TRBV6-5	CASSYGTGVQPQHF	TGTGCCAGCAGTTACGGGACAGGCGTCCAGCCCCAGCATTTT
NA	TRBJ1-2	TRBD1	TRBV28	CASSLYSGQGYGYTF	TGTGCCAGCAGTTTATATTCCGGACAGGGATATGGCTACACCTTC
NA	TRBJ1-5	TRBD1	TRBV28	CASSRPGQGQDQPQHF	TGTGCCAGCTCGCGACCGGGACAGGGTCAAGATCAGCCCCAGCATTTT
NA	TRBJ1-5	TRBD1	TRBV6-5	CASSYKTGVQPQHF	TGTGCCAGCAGTTACAAAACAGGGGTTCAGCCCCAGCATTTT
once	TRBJ1-1	NA	TRBV5-1	CASSLGRAFSNTEAFF	TGCGCCAGCAGCTTAGGCAGGGCGTTCTCGAACACTGAAGCTTTCTTT
NA	TRBJ2-1	TRBD1	TRBV2	CASSEAPGQKKGINEQFF	TGTGCCAGCAGTGAAGCTCCGGGACAGAAAAAGGGTATCAATGAGCAGTTCTTC
once	TRBJ2-2	TRBD1	TRBV29-1	CSARTGVTGELFF	TGCAGCGCTCGGACAGGGGTTACCGGGGAGCTGTTTTTT
NA	TRBJ2-6	NA	TRBV30	CAWSVGGPNVLTF	TGTGCCTGGAGTGTAGGCGGGCCCAACGTCCTGACTTTC
few	TRBJ1-3	NA	TRBV30	CAWTLLGSNSGNTIYF	TGTGCCTGGACCCTCCTCGGGTCAAACTCTGGAAACACCATATATTTT
NA	TRBJ1-6	NA	TRBV27	CASRASYNSPLHF	TGTGCCAGCAGGGCCTCCTATAATTCACCCCTCCACTTT
NA	TRBJ2-5	TRBD2	TRBV28	CASSLGAGLQETQYF	TGTGCCAGCAGTCTTGGAGCGGGGTTACAAGAGACCCAGTACTTC
NA	TRBJ2-5	NA	TRBV18	CASSPQASQETQYF	TGTGCCAGCTCACCACAGGCTAGTCAAGAGACCCAGTACTTC
NA	TRBJ1-6	NA	TRBV30	CAWSGGRSYNSPLHF	TGTGCCTGGAGTGGGGGCCGCTCCTATAATTCACCCCTCCACTTT
NA	TRBJ2-5	TRBD2	TRBV29-1	CSVVGAPGGETQYF	TGCAGCGTTGTCGGGGCCCCGGGAGGGGAGACCCAGTACTTC
few	TRBJ2-1	NA	TRBV6-1	CASSETDSRDEQFF	TGTGCCAGCAGTGAAACGGACTCACGCGATGAGCAGTTCTTC
NA	TRBJ2-7	TRBD2	TRBV5-4	CASSLARGAGSYEQYF	TGTGCCAGCAGCCTGGCGAGGGGAGCGGGGTCCTACGAGCAGTACTTC
NA	TRBJ2-5	NA	TRBV19	CASSIMVGQGEKTQYF	TGTGCCAGTAGTATTATGGTCGGTCAGGGCGAGAAGACCCAGTACTTC
NA	TRBJ2-7	TRBD1	TRBV7-2	CASSKYRDRGYEQYF	TGTGCCAGCAGCAAATACCGGGACAGGGGCTACGAGCAGTACTTC
few	TRBJ2-7	TRBD2	TRBV12-5	CASGLAGTTSSF	TGTGCTAGTGGTTTGGCCGGGACTACCTCTTCCTTC
NA	TRBJ2-1	NA	TRBV6-4	CASSDSSGPYNEQFF	TGTGCCAGCAGTGACTCGAGCGGGCCATACAATGAGCAGTTCTTC
NA	TRBJ2-7	NA	TRBV7-6	CASSLYGSEQYF	TGTGCCAGCAGCTTATACGGGAGCGAGCAGTACTTC
NA	TRBJ1-2	NA	TRBV5-1	CASSLGEGGIYGYTF	TGCGCCAGCAGCTTGGGGGAGGGCGGAATCTATGGCTACACCTTC
once	TRBJ1-2	NA	TRBV12-1	CASSSERTVNYGYTF	TGTGCCAGCAGTTCGGAAAGAACAGTGAACTATGGCTACACCTTC
NA	TRBJ1-2	NA	TRBV7-8	CASSPGRGRRNYGYTF	TGTGCCAGCAGCCCCGGGAGGGGTCGCCGTAACTATGGCTACACCTTC
NA	TRBJ2-6	TRBD1	TRBV10-3	CAIQGTGGSGANVLTF	TGTGCCATCCAAGGGACAGGGGGCTCTGGGGCCAACGTCCTGACTTTC
NA	TRBJ2-2	TRBD2	TRBV5-1	CASSPGTSGPGELFF	TGCGCCAGCAGCCCTGGGACTAGCGGGCCCGGGGAGCTGTTTTTT
NA	TRBJ1-1	NA	TRBV2	CASSGGRGSYNTEAFF	TGTGCCAGCAGTGGGGGTAGGGGATCCTATAACACTGAAGCTTTCTTT
once	TRBJ1-2	NA	TRBV2	CASSADSGYGYTF	TGTGCCAGCAGTGCGGACTCGGGCTATGGCTACACCTTC
NA	TRBJ2-3	NA	TRBV10-2	CASSEGVTGEDTQYF	TGCGCCAGCAGTGAGGGTGTAACGGGAGAGGATACGCAGTATTTT
NA	TRBJ2-4	NA	TRBV28	CASSSGTLKNIQYF	TGTGCCAGCAGTTCCGGGACATTGAAAAACATTCAGTACTTC
NA	TRBJ2-7	NA	TRBV6-5	CASGRFSSYEQYF	TGTGCCAGCGGGAGGTTTAGCTCCTACGAGCAGTACTTC
NA	TRBJ2-6	NA	TRBV12-5	CASGLTGSGANVLTF	TGTGCTAGTGGCCTCACAGGGTCTGGGGCCAACGTCCTGACTTTC
NA	TRBJ2-1	NA	TRBV28	CASSSALVKLSSYNEQFF	TGTGCCAGCAGTTCCGCCCTGGTCAAACTTAGCTCCTACAATGAGCAGTTCTTC
NA	TRBJ2-2	TRBD1	TRBV3-1/TRBV3-2	CASSPSGRDRRYTGELFF	TGTGCCAGCAGCCCCTCCGGCCGGGACAGGCGATACACCGGGGAGCTGTTTTTT
few	TRBJ1-6	NA	TRBV27	CASSSSSYNSPLHF	TGTGCCAGCAGTTCGAGCTCCTATAATTCACCCCTCCACTTT
NA	TRBJ1-1	NA	TRBV29-1	CSVGRTAGTEAFF	TGCAGCGTTGGGCGGACTGCGGGCACTGAAGCTTTCTTT
NA	TRBJ2-7	NA	TRBV30	CAWSTIGLFYEQYF	TGTGCCTGGAGTACGATAGGACTCTTCTACGAGCAGTACTTC
NA	TRBJ2-1	TRBD2	TRBV2	CALSSGRQYNEQFF	TGTGCCCTTTCTAGCGGGAGGCAATACAATGAGCAGTTCTTC
NA	TRBJ2-6	NA	TRBV12-3/TRBV12-4	CASYSGANVLTF	TGTGCCAGCTACTCTGGGGCCAACGTCCTGACTTTC
NA	TRBJ1-5	TRBD1	TRBV28	CASSLQGALGPQHF	TGTGCCAGCAGTTTACAGGGGGCTCTGGGGCCCCAGCATTTT
once	TRBJ1-6	TRBD1	TRBV28	CASSITGTGASSYNSPLHF	TGTGCCAGCAGTATCACCGGGACAGGGGCTAGCTCCTATAATTCACCCCTCCACTTT
NA	TRBJ1-2	TRBD1	TRBV7-9	CASSFTGGNYGYTF	TGTGCCAGCAGCTTCACAGGGGGAAACTATGGCTACACCTTC
NA	TRBJ2-2	TRBD2	TRBV11-2	CASSLTSVTGELFF	TGTGCCAGCAGCTTAACTAGCGTCACCGGGGAGCTGTTTTTT
NA	TRBJ2-7	NA	TRBV5-1	CASSPQVSSYEQYF	TGCGCCAGCAGCCCTCAGGTTAGCTCCTACGAGCAGTACTTC
NA	TRBJ1-6	TRBD1	TRBV12-3/TRBV12-4	CASGTGHSPLHF	TGTGCCAGCGGGACAGGGCACTCACCCCTCCACTTT
NA	TRBJ2-1	NA	TRBV5-1	CASSLDGYNEQFF	TGCGCCAGCAGCTTGGACGGCTACAATGAGCAGTTCTTC
NA	TRBJ1-6	NA	TRBV10-1	CATRLVRGGYNSPLHF	TGCGCCACACGATTGGTGCGGGGAGGTTATAATTCACCCCTCCACTTT
NA	TRBJ2-7	TRBD2	TRBV28	CASTIRGEYEQYF	TGTGCCAGCACAATCCGGGGGGAGTACGAGCAGTACTTC
NA	TRBJ1-4	TRBD1	TRBV30	CAWTRQGEKLFF	TGTGCCTGGACAAGACAGGGTGAAAAACTGTTTTTT
NA	TRBJ2-3	NA	TRBV7-8	CASSPGQDTQYF	TGTGCCAGCAGCCCAGGGCAAGATACGCAGTATTTT
NA	TRBJ1-4	NA	TRBV19	CASCTLNRCEKLFF	TGTGCCAGTTGTACCCTCAACAGATGTGAAAAACTGTTTTTT
NA	TRBJ2-2	NA	TRBV9	CASSVVGGANTGELFF	TGTGCCAGCAGCGTAGTCGGAGGGGCGAACACCGGGGAGCTGTTTTTT
NA	TRBJ1-3	NA	TRBV5-1	CASSLDIGNTIYF	TGCGCCAGCAGCTTGGACATTGGAAACACCATATATTTT
NA	TRBJ2-5	TRBD2	TRBV19	CASSIDLASGEETQYF	TGTGCCAGTAGTATAGATCTGGCTAGCGGAGAAGAGACCCAGTACTTC